Listed here is a single T cell receptor (beta chain). The sample comes from a study of blood T cell repertoires in COVID-19. Per the authors' pipeline: Quantification of nucleated cells was approximated via reference gene primer amplification. Assay used: immunoSEQ multiplex PCR; TCRdb lists only in-frame clones, some missing. Clone size and the V and J calls come from that table; the DNA yielded D and trimming. The data hold about 150,000 clones, with 83% observed a single time. V lost 4 bases, J lost 7 bases, and 19 bases stayed unmatched. The CDR3 spans 18 residues. The germline V gene has CDR1 SGHRS and CDR2 YFSETQ.

The TCR originated in a woman aged 70-85 years who had recovered from COVID-19. The sequenced material came from peripheral blood. The chain links TRBV5-1 to TRBJ2-1; TRBD2 matches at 8 bases. CDR3 coding DNA: TGCGCCAGCAGCCCCGGTGGGGGAGGGCCGGGCGGGAGGAATGAGCAGTTCTTC. Its protein product is CASSPGGGGPGGRNEQFF.